This T cell receptor (beta chain) was retrieved from a study of T cell responses to AZD1222 COVID-19 vaccine. Notes on the study in general: White British ancestry dominated among donors, who included more females, and clonal diversity was possibly underestimated. Along spike, vaccine-associated CD4 TCRs were found throughout, with dominance at 160-218 and 743-854.

Only one count was recorded for this clone. Its antigen is not identified. V was clipped by 3 bases and J by 10 bases, with 10 bases between them. The germline gives CDR1 SGHTA, CDR2 FQGNSA. The CDR3 is made up of 12 amino acids. The table came from immunoSEQ multiplex PCR; TCRdb's copy has only in-frame clones and leaves some out. The profile covers 130,000 to 150,000 clones, with approximately 90% appearing a single time and 1.5% to 2% taken by the ten largest. The sample consisted of peripheral blood, taken on day 0 of AZD1222 vaccination. The receptor was isolated from an adult in good health. The chain is built from TRBV7-2 and TRBJ2-1, with D tentatively TRBD1 (5 bases). The CDR3: CASSFSQGEQFF. The DNA of the CDR3 is TGTGCCAGCAGCTTTAGCCAGGGAGAGCAGTTCTTC.